One and the same sample provided the 15 T cell receptor beta chains below, sequenced in a study of blood T cell repertoires in COVID-19. Sequencing was performed with immunoSEQ multiplex PCR; in TCRdb, only in-frame clones are kept and a portion is missing. The table includes some 100,000 clones, about 92% detected once. The specimen sequenced was peripheral blood. The receptors originated from a woman in her fifties or sixties with active COVID-19.

The CDR3 sequence: CASMRTGGAEKLFF. The CDR3 DNA reads TGTGCCAGCATGAGGACCGGGGGGGCTGAAAAACTGTTTTTT. The chain has TRBV6-5 and TRBJ1-4, with TRBD1 as a possible D gene (6 bases). V was pared by 7 bases and J by 7 bases, with 16 bases between. The CDR3 is made up of 14 amino acids. Germline loops: CDR1 MNHEY, CDR2 SVGAGI.

The J gene is TRBJ1-3, the V gene TRBV2; maybe TRBD1 (5 bases). Trimming took 3 bases from V and 0 from J, leaving 6 bases between them. CDR3 length: 14 residues. CDR1 is SNHLY, CDR2 FYNNEI, per germline. CDR3 protein: CASSEGGSGNTIYF. The CDR3 DNA reads TGTGCCAGCAGTGAGGGGGGCTCTGGAAACACCATATATTTT.

V gene TRBV3-1 (or the pseudogene TRBV3-2) combines with J gene TRBJ2-3; D is undetermined. With 3 bases removed from V and 3 bases from J, the gap between germline ends came to 7 bases. CDR1 and CDR2 from the germline V gene are LGHDT and YNNKEL (reference sequence). The CDR3 is 13 residues long. CDR3 coding DNA: TGTGCCAGCAGCCAGGGCCAGACAGATACGCAGTATTTT. Translation gives CASSQGQTDTQYF.

The table lists this clone with a few counts. The rearrangement uses TRBV18 and TRBJ1-5, with 9 positions matching TRBD1. Trimming cost V 2 bases and J 7 bases; bases outside gene matches: 9. CDR1 is KGHSH, CDR2 LQKENI, per germline. The CDR3 spans 16 residues. CDR3 bases: TGTGCCAGCTCACCAGGTACGACAGGGGGTATCCAGCCCCAGCATTTT. Amino acid sequence: CASSPGTTGGIQPQHF.

This chain connects TRBV4-1 to TRBJ1-4; 7 positions agree with TRBD1. The CDR3 runs to 15 residues. CDR1 and CDR2 (germline): MGHRA, YSYEKL. V shed 0 bases and J 8 bases; nucleotides not matched to a gene: 6. In nucleotides, the CDR3 is TGCGCCAGCAGCCAAGAGCAGGGGGACGGGGAAAAACTGTTTTTT. Its translation: CASSQEQGDGEKLFF.

J is TRBJ2-1 and V is TRBV4-1, with D possibly matching TRBD2 (6 bases). Germline V lookup: CDR1 MGHRA, CDR2 YSYEKL. V was pared by 1 base and J by 3 bases, with 16 bases between. This CDR3 region has 17 residues. The CDR3 DNA follows: TGCGCCAGCAGCCAAGTAGGTTTTCGGCGGGACTACAATGAGCAGTTCTTC. It translates to CASSQVGFRRDYNEQFF.

The V call is TRBV4-1, the J call TRBJ2-5; 8 bases are shared with TRBD2. V dropped 1 base and J dropped 3; count of bases not matched to a gene: 4. The CDR3 covers 15 residues. Germline assignment: CDR1 MGHRA and CDR2 YSYEKL. CDR3 amino acids: CASSQGLAFEETQYF. For the CDR3, the DNA is TGCGCCAGCAGCCAAGGACTAGCGTTTGAAGAGACCCAGTACTTC.

The chain has TRBV7-9 and TRBJ1-5; tentatively, D is TRBD1 (5 bases). The CDR3 is 17 amino acids. The germline V and J ends were trimmed by 1 base and 5 bases, with 18 bases remaining between them. Germline V gives CDR1 SEHNR, CDR2 FQNEAQ (reference sequence). The CDR3 region is CASSLVRAGSPYQPQHF. DNA for the CDR3: TGTGCCAGCAGCTTAGTGCGTGCAGGGTCTCCCTATCAGCCCCAGCATTTT.

The genes are TRBV5-1 and TRBJ1-2, with 9 bases aligning to TRBD1. With V trimmed by 6 bases and J by 7 bases, 7 bases remained unmatched. Germline V gene sequence: CDR1 SGHRS, CDR2 YFSETQ. The CDR3 spans 13 residues. The CDR3 DNA reads TGCGCCAGCACCTCCGGGACAGGGTTTGGCTACACCTTC. Translation: CASTSGTGFGYTF.

V is TRBV28 and J is TRBJ2-3; 10 nucleotides match TRBD1. Germline CDR1 is MDHEN and CDR2 is SYDVKM. This CDR3 spans 15 amino acids. The V and J ends lost 5 bases and 4 bases, in that order; junction bases with no gene match: 6. DNA of the CDR3: TGTGCCAGCAGTACCCCCGGGACAGGGGCAGATACGCAGTATTTT. This gives the protein CASSTPGTGADTQYF.

CDR3 region: CASSYLGQGNTEAFF. The CDR3 DNA reads TGTGCCAGCAGTTACCTTGGACAGGGAAACACTGAAGCTTTCTTT. The genes are TRBV6-5 and TRBJ1-1; TRBD1 matches 8 bases. The CDR3 length is 15 residues. V dropped 2 bases and J dropped 2; count of bases not matched to a gene: 4. Germline CDR1 MNHEY, CDR2 SVGAGI.

The chain links TRBV12-3 or TRBV12-4 to TRBJ1-1, with D possibly matching TRBD1 (5 bases). The V end lost 6 bases, the J end lost 4 bases, and 12 bases lay between the germline ends. This CDR3 spans 13 amino acids. The CDR3 is CASRLDSPTEAFF. CDR3 nucleotides: TGTGCCAGCAGACTCGACAGTCCCACTGAAGCTTTCTTT.

V gene TRBV5-1 combines with J gene TRBJ1-5; 7 bases align to TRBD1. The CDR3 totals 14 residues. V was pared by 4 bases and J by 3 bases, with 4 bases of the junction left unmatched. The germline V gene has CDR1 SGHRS and CDR2 YFSETQ. The CDR3 sequence is CASSTGQYNQPQHF. DNA of the CDR3: TGCGCCAGCAGCACGGGACAGTACAATCAGCCCCAGCATTTT.

The J gene is TRBJ2-3, the V gene TRBV13, with TRBD2 matching 13 bases. There are 18 residues in the CDR3. The germline CDR1 and CDR2 sequences are PRHDT and FYEKMQ (reference sequence). Losses at the gene ends were 2 bases for V and 0 bases for J; bases not matched to a gene: 5. The CDR3 spells CASSLRLAGGSSTDTQYF. In DNA, the CDR3 is TGTGCCAGCAGCTTAAGACTAGCGGGGGGATCCAGCACAGATACGCAGTATTTT.

This chain joins TRBV5-1 and TRBJ2-1; D ambiguous. The V end was cut by 0 bases, the J end by 4 bases, with 5 bases between. This CDR3 comprises 13 residues. Germline assignment: CDR1 SGHRS and CDR2 YFSETQ. CDR3 nucleotides: TGCGCCAGCAGCTTGGACAGTTACAATGAGCAGTTCTTC. It specifies CASSLDSYNEQFF.